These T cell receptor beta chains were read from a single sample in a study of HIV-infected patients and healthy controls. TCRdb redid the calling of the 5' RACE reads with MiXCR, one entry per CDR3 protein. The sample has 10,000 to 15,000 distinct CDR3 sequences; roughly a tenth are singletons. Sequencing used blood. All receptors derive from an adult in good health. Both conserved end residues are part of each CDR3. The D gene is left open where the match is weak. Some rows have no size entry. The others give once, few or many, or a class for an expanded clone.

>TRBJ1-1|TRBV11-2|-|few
CASSLDPLGRTEAFF
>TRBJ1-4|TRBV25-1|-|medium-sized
CASSSTQTGGSGKLFF
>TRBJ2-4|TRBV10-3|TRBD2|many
CAISESWTSGIPKNIQYF
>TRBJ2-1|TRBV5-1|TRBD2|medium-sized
CASSLLASGNHNEQFF
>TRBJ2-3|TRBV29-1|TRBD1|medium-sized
CSAKTGTGATDTQYF
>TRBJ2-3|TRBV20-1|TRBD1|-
CSATGTGEKTQYF
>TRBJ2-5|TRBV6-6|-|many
CASSYTALPGSKETQYF
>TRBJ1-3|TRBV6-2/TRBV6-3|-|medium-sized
CASSESSGNTIYF
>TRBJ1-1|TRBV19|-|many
CASSTNPNTEAFF
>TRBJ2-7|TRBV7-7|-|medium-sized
CASSLVGTDYEQYF
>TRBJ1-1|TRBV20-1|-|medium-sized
CSAQRGANTEAFF
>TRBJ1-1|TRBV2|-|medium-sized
CASMLNTEAFF
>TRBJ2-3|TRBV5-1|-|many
CASSLPTDTQYF
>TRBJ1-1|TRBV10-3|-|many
CAISESTGVTEAFF
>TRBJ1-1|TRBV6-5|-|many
CASSYVGGTNTEAFF
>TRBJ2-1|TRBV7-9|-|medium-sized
CASSLDPGRGYQKGQFF
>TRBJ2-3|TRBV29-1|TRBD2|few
CSAPKSGSSDTQYF
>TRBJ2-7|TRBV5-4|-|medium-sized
CASSNGQYEQYF
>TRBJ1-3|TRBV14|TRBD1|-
CASSSGQGWRNTIYF
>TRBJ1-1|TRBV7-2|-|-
CASSFYSTEAFF
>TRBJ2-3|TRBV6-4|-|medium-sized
CASSVSSTDTQYF
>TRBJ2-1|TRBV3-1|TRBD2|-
CASSQEYLADNEQFF
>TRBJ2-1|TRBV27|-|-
CASSLSTLSYNEQFF
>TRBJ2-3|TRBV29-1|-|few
CSVRLVGSDTQYF
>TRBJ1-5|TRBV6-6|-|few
CATRRGGNQPQHF
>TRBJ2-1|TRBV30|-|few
CALSTGALQLNEQFF
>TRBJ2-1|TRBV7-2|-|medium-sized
CASSPELYNEQFF
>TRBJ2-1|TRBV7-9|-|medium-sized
CASSLATDNEQFF
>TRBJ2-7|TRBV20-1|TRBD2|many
CSAPSREGFLGRYEQYF
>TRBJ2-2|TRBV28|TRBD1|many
CASSSPTGSGELFF
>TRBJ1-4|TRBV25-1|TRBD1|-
CASEGTGVEKLFF
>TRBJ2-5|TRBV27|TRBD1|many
CASSPLGTAPRTQYF
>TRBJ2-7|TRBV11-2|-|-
CASSLDSAGRSSYEQYF
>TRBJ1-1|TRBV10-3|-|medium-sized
CAISELGPNTEAFF
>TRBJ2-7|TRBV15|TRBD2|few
CATSGKAGGGYEQYF
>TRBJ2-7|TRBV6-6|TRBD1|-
CASSAGTANYEQYF
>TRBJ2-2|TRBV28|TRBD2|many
CASSKASGRGTGELFF
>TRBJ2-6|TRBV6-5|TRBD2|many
CASSYSGGSGANVLTF
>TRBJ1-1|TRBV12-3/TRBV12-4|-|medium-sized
CASSPGGSLHTEAFF